This entry is about one T cell receptor (beta chain). Its antigen is not known. The entry originates in a study of siplizumab effects on memory and regulatory T cells. Trimming pared 6 bases from V and 6 bases from J, leaving 6 bases between. The CDR3 contains 10 residues. Germline lookup yields CDR1 DFQATT and CDR2 SNEGSKA (reference sequence). Study-wide results and caveats: Suppressive activity of Tregs proliferating in siplizumab cultures remained unconfirmed.

TCRdb's table, derived via immunoSEQ multiplex PCR, lists solely in-frame clones and lacks some. This repertoire shows some 100,000 clones, around 94% found once; its top ten account for approximately 0.61%. This TCR was recovered from a human donor in good health. The sequenced material came from Tregs sorted from blood. This sequence joins TRBV20-1 and TRBJ2-1; D uncertain. CDR3 residues: CSADVNEQFF. The CDR3 nucleotides are TGCAGTGCCGACGTCAATGAGCAGTTCTTC.